Below are 7 T cell receptor beta chains sequenced from a single sample in a study of T cells in Graves' hyperthyroidism and ophthalmopathy. Amplified regions were TCR beta CDR3 sequences from RNA transcripts. HTBI primers drove first-round RT-PCR of the TCR CDR3. MiXCR, run by TCRdb on the multiplex PCR reads, gives a single entry per CDR3 protein. Of hundreds of thousands of distinct CDR3 sequences in the sample, 11% to 15% were seen once. The specimen sequenced was blood. These receptor sequences come from a woman aged 18-29 years with Graves' hyperthyroidism.

Comments on this clonotype: This may arise from a read error, as a much more abundant clone is one base away. The conserved phenylalanine or tryptophan is not found at the CDR3 terminus, so this likely reflects a read error. The CDR3 DNA sequence: TGTGCCAGCAGTTTCGGACTAGCCATTCAAGAGACCCAGTACCTC. This gives the protein CASSFGLAIQETQYL. The rearrangement joins TRBV28 to TRBJ2-5, with 8 bases matching TRBD2. After removal of 3 bases from V and 2 bases from J, the junction contained 5 bases not matched to a gene. This CDR3 spans 15 amino acids. Germline loops: CDR1 MDHEN, CDR2 SYDVKM.

As for this clonotype: This may stem from a read error, because a much larger clone lies one nucleotide away. This chain links TRBV10-3 with TRBJ2-7; D ambiguous. The better agreement between TRBJ2-1 and the DNA end casts doubt on the J call. Germline V CDR1 and CDR2: ENHRY, SYGVKD. CDR3 length equals 16 residues. CDR3 DNA: TGTGCCATCAGTGCGTACTCTCCCGTTGTCGGGTACGAGCAGTTCTTC. Translation: CAISAYSPVVGYEQFF.

Many counts were recorded for this clonotype. The genes are TRBV6-1 and TRBJ2-5; TRBD1 matches 8 bases. The germline V gene encodes CDR1 MNHNS and CDR2 SASEGT. Losses at the gene ends were 4 bases for V and 1 base for J; bases not matched to a gene: 8. This CDR3 has 16 residues. DNA for the CDR3: TGTGCCAGCAGTGGTGGCAGGGGGCCCCTCCAAGAGACCCAGTACTTC. Amino acids: CASSGGRGPLQETQYF.

This clonotype came up many times. The rearrangement links TRBV3-1 to TRBJ2-3, with 15 positions matching TRBD2. This CDR3 comprises 17 residues. V dropped 3 bases and J dropped 4; count of bases not matched to a gene: 5. Per the germline V gene, CDR1 is LGHDT and CDR2 is YNNKEL (reference sequence). The chain's CDR3 is CASSHWTSGRASDTQYF. The DNA for the CDR3 is TGTGCCAGCAGCCACTGGACTAGCGGGAGGGCATCAGATACGCAGTATTTT.

The chain links TRBV13 to TRBJ2-3; 9 positions match TRBD1. Trimming removed 5 bases from V and 0 bases from J; junction bases left unmatched: 9. The CDR3 consists of 17 residues. Per germline, CDR1 PRHDT and CDR2 FYEKMQ (reference sequence). The CDR3 DNA is TGTGCCAGCAGCCCGCCGGGACAGGGTCGGAGCACAGATACGCAGTATTTT. This translates into CASSPPGQGRSTDTQYF. The full variable domain, its missing parts supplied by reference TRBV13 and TRBJ2-3, is AAGVIQSPRHLIKEKRETATLKCYPIPRHDTVYWYQQGPGQDPQFLISFYEKMQSDKGSIPDRFSAQQFSDYHSELNMSSLELGDSALYFCASSPPGQGRSTDTQYFGPGTRLTVL.

This clonotype was recorded only once. The chain uses TRBV5-8 and TRBJ1-5, with 7 positions matching TRBD1. CDR3 length: 15 residues. From germline, CDR1 is SGHTS and CDR2 YDEGEE. With 4 bases clipped from V and 6 bases from J, the junction kept 10 bases outside the gene matches. This CDR3 reads CASSRGQVSAQPQHF. The DNA of the CDR3 is TGTGCCAGCAGCCGAGGACAGGTTAGCGCTCAGCCCCAGCATTTT. Full variable domain (outside the CDR3, taken from reference TRBV5-8 and TRBJ1-5): EAGVTQSPTHLIKTRGQQATLRCSPISGHTSVYWYQQALGLGLQFLLWYDEGEERNRGNFPPRFSGRQFPNYSSELNVNALELEDSALYLCASSRGQVSAQPQHFGDGTRLSIL.

This clonotype has just a few counts. The chain combines TRBV6-5 with TRBJ2-6; D remains unclear. The germline V and J ends were trimmed by 0 bases and 2 bases, with 11 bases remaining between them. Per the germline V gene, CDR1 is MNHEY and CDR2 is SVGAGI. This CDR3 region has 17 residues. The CDR3 coding sequence is TGTGCCAGCAGTTACTCCGCCGGGTCTCCTGGGGCCAACGTCCTGACTTTC. Translating gives CASSYSAGSPGANVLTF.